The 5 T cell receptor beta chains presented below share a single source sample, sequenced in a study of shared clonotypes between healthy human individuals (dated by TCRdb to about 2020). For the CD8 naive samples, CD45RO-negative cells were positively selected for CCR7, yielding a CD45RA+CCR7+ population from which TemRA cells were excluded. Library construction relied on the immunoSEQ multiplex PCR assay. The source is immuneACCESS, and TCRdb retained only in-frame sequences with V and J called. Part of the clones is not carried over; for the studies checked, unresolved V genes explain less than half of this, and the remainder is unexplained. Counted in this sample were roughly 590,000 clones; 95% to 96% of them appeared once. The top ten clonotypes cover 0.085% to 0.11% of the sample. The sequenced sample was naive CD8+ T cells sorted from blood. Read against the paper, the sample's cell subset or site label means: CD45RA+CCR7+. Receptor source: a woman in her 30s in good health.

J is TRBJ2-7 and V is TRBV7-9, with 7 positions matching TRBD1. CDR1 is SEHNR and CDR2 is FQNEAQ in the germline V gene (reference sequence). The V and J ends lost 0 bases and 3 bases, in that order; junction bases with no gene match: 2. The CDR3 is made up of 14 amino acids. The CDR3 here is CASSLAGQHYEQYF. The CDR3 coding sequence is TGTGCCAGCAGCTTAGCGGGACAGCACTACGAGCAGTACTTC.

This CDR3 reads CASSLGMSGGKTEAFF. In DNA form, the CDR3 reads TGTGCCAGTAGTCTAGGGATGTCGGGGGGCAAGACTGAAGCTTTCTTT. This chain uses TRBV19 with TRBJ1-1; possible D gene TRBD1, 6 bases. Trimming cost V 5 bases and J 5 bases, with 21 bases left between them. The germline V gene encodes CDR1 LNHDA and CDR2 SQIVND (reference sequence). CDR3 length: 16 amino acids.

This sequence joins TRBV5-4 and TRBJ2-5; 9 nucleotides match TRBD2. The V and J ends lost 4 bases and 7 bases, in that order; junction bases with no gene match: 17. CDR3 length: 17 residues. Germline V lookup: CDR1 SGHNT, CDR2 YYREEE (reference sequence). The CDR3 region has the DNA TGTGCCAGCAGCGCCCGTAGCGGGAGATTCATGGGCGGGACCCAGTACTTC. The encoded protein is CASSARSGRFMGGTQYF.

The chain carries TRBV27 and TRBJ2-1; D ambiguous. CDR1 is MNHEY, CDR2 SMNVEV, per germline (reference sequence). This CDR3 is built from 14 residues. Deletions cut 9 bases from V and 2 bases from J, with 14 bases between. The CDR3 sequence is CASGSTTAYNEQFF. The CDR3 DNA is TGTGCCAGTGGCTCGACGACCGCCTACAATGAGCAGTTCTTC.

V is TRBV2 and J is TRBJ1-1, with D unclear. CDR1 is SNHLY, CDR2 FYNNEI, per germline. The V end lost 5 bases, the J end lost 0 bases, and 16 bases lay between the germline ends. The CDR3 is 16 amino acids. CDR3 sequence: CASSTPREAMNTEAFF. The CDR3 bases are TGTGCCAGCAGTACACCCAGAGAGGCTATGAACACTGAAGCTTTCTTT.